Each of the 9 T cell receptor beta chains below was sequenced from the same sample in a study of shared clonotypes between healthy human individuals. Method: immunoSEQ multiplex PCR; TCRdb's copy keeps in-frame clones and lacks some. The sample has fewer than 3 million clones; around 90% are singletons. Input material: naive CD4+ T cells from PBMCs. Described subset: CD45RA+ positively selected. Receptors were obtained from a young man in good health. Some clones in this sample may be carry-over from other donors' samples.

V and J are TRBV4-1 and TRBJ1-5; D call uncertain. The CDR3 sequence is 18 residues long. The V end lost 0 bases, the J end lost 3 bases, and 18 bases lay between the germline ends. From germline, CDR1 is MGHRA and CDR2 YSYEKL. The CDR3 protein is CASSQEGRGARLNQPQHF. For the CDR3, the DNA is TGCGCCAGCAGCCAAGAGGGCCGGGGAGCCCGGCTCAATCAGCCCCAGCATTTT.

This rearrangement joins TRBV4-1 to TRBJ2-7; 7 bases agree with TRBD1. J lost 3 bases, V lost 2 bases, and 4 bases had no gene match. The CDR3 totals 14 residues. Germline CDR1 is MGHRA and CDR2 is YSYEKL. CDR3 nucleotides: TGCGCCAGCAGCCAACCGGGACAGTTCTACGAGCAGTACTTC. This gives the protein CASSQPGQFYEQYF.

The genes are TRBV7-2 and TRBJ2-6; D is ambiguous. This CDR3 has 14 amino acids. The germline V and J ends were trimmed by 4 bases and 4 bases, with 8 bases remaining between them. Germline values: CDR1 SGHTA, CDR2 FQGNSA. The CDR3 nucleotides are TGTGCCAGCAGCTACCTTCCAGGGGCCAACGTCCTGACTTTC. Its translation: CASSYLPGANVLTF.

This clone appeared once. The V gene is TRBV7-3, the J gene TRBJ1-4, with D perhaps TRBD1 (5 bases). Germline lookup yields CDR1 SGHTA and CDR2 FQGTGA. Trimming took off 4 bases at V and 3 bases at J, with 6 bases between the two ends. The CDR3 contains 13 residues. Here the CDR3 DNA reads TGTGCCAGCAGCTGGGGCCCTAATGAAAAACTGTTTTTT. The encoded protein is CASSWGPNEKLFF.

The chain carries TRBV19 and TRBJ1-1, with D unresolved. Germline V gives CDR1 LNHDA, CDR2 SQIVND (reference sequence). The ends were cut back, 1 base at V and 3 bases at J, with 12 bases in the middle. CDR3 length: 15 residues. CDR3 in amino acids: CASSIASGRYTEAFF. The CDR3 DNA reads TGTGCCAGTAGTATAGCGAGCGGGAGGTACACTGAAGCTTTCTTT.

The J gene is TRBJ2-7, the V gene TRBV4-3; 9 bases are a match to TRBD1. Trimming removed 0 bases from V and 3 bases from J; junction bases left unmatched: 3. CDR3 length: 15 residues. Per the germline V gene, CDR1 is LGHNA and CDR2 is YSLEER. CDR3 in DNA: TGCGCCAGCAGCCAAGATCGACAGGGGGGCTACGAGCAGTACTTC. Protein: CASSQDRQGGYEQYF.

This clone is a singleton in its sample. A read error may account for a junction end that differs from germline. The chain is built from TRBV7-2 and TRBJ2-2; D could derive from TRBD1 or TRBD2 (5 bases each). Germline V gene lookup returns CDR1 SGHTA and CDR2 FQGNSA. The length of the CDR3 is 14 residues. CDR3 in amino acids: CASSSGTNTGELFF. The CDR3 DNA sequence: TGTGCCAGCAGCTCTGGGACGAATACCGGGGAGCTGTTTTTT.

The rearrangement uses TRBV5-1 and TRBJ2-4; weak D call: TRBD2 (6 bases). Germline CDR1 reads SGHRS; CDR2 reads YFSETQ. Trimming shortened V by 0 bases and J by 8 bases, and 6 bases separated the two germline ends. This CDR3 is 12 amino acids long. The CDR3 loop reads CASSLGGDIQYF. CDR3 DNA sequence: TGCGCCAGCAGCTTGGGCGGGGACATTCAGTACTTC.

The genes are TRBV4-1 and TRBJ2-3, with 8 bases fitting TRBD2. With V trimmed by 1 base and J by 3 bases, 6 bases remained unmatched. The CDR3 covers 16 residues. Germline CDR1 is MGHRA and CDR2 is YSYEKL. The DNA for the CDR3 is TGCGCCAGCAGCCAAGTAAAGCGGGAGTTAACAGATACGCAGTATTTT. This translates into CASSQVKRELTDTQYF.